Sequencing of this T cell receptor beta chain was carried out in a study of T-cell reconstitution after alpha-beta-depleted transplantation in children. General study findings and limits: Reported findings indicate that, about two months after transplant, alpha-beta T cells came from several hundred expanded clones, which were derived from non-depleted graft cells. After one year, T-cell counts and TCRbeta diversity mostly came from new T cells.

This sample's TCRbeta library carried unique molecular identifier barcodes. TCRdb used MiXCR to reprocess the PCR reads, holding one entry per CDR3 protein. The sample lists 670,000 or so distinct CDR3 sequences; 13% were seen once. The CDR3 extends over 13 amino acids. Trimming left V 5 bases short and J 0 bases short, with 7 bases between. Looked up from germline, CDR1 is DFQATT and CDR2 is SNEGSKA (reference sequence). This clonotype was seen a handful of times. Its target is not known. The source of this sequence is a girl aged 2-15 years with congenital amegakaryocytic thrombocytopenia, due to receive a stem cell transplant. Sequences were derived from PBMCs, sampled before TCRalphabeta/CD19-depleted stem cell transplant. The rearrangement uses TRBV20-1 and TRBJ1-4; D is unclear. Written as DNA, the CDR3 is TGCAGTGCTGTCTCGGCAACTAATGAAAAACTGTTTTTT. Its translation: CSAVSATNEKLFF.